This T cell receptor beta chain was documented in a study of shared clonotypes between healthy human individuals. Deep was the level at which the assay was run. The protocol was immunoSEQ multiplex PCR, while the TCRdb copy is restricted to in-frame clones and leaves out a portion. The sample shows millions of clones, approximately 95% of them seen only once. The germline CDR1 and CDR2 sequences are DFQATT and SNEGSKA (reference sequence). This CDR3 spans 11 amino acids. Trimming removed 7 bases at V and 3 bases at J, with 7 bases between. The receptor's source is a man aged 18 to 30 in good health. Some clones in this sample may be carry-over from other donors' samples. The rearrangement joins TRBV20-1 to TRBJ1-3; D possibly corresponds to TRBD1 (5 bases). Sequenced material: naive CD4+ T cells from PBMCs. The subset here: CD45RA+ positively selected. CDR3 coding DNA: TGCAGTGTTGGGGGTGGAAACACCATATATTTT. It is translated as CSVGGGNTIYF.